These 13 T cell receptor beta chains were sequenced from one sample in a study of blood T cell repertoires in COVID-19. Some clones are missing from TCRdb's copy, which holds only in-frame ones; the method was immunoSEQ multiplex PCR. The table shows a few hundred thousand clones, with approximately 89% occurring only once. The sample was peripheral blood. These TCRs come from a woman in her twenties or thirties who had recovered from COVID-19.

The chain has TRBV19 and TRBJ2-7; tentatively, D is TRBD1 (5 bases). The V gene lost 1 base and the J gene lost 3 bases, with 7 bases spanning the gap. Looked up from germline, CDR1 is LNHDA and CDR2 is SQIVND (reference sequence). The CDR3 runs to 13 residues. CDR3 in amino acids: CASSIADSYEQYF. The CDR3 nucleotides read TGTGCCAGTAGTATAGCCGACAGCTACGAGCAGTACTTC. Looking up the rest from reference TRBV19 and TRBJ2-7 gives the full variable domain: DGGITQSPKYLFRKEGQNVTLSCEQNLNHDAMYWYRQDPGQGLRLIYYSQIVNDFQKGDIAEGYSVSREKKESFPLTVTSAQKNPTAFYLCASSIADSYEQYFGPGTRLTVT.

The rearrangement uses TRBV27 and TRBJ2-1; D is possibly TRBD1 (6 bases). The germline CDR1 and CDR2 sequences are MNHEY and SMNVEV (reference sequence). The CDR3 length is 14 residues. V was trimmed by 5 bases and J by 9 bases, leaving 17 bases between them. The CDR3 is CASSTLTGSGEQFF. In nucleotides, the CDR3 is TGTGCCAGCAGTACGCTAACAGGGTCAGGTGAGCAGTTCTTC.

J is TRBJ1-1 and V is TRBV19; maybe TRBD1 (5 bases). Trimming shortened V by 3 bases and J by 6 bases, and 8 bases separated the two germline ends. Germline V gene lookup returns CDR1 LNHDA and CDR2 SQIVND (reference sequence). CDR3 length equals 12 residues. CDR3 amino acids: CASSIYRSEAFF. DNA for the CDR3: TGTGCCAGTAGTATTTACAGGTCTGAAGCTTTCTTT.

The chain links TRBV3-1 (or the pseudogene TRBV3-2) to TRBJ2-7; D might be TRBD1 (5 bases). Between the trimmed V and J ends, which lost 0 bases and 4 bases, there was a span of 10 bases. From germline, CDR1 is LGHDT and CDR2 YNNKEL (reference sequence). The CDR3 runs 14 residues. The CDR3 sequence is CASSQEGHRYEQYF. For the CDR3, the DNA is TGTGCCAGCAGCCAAGAAGGACACCGATACGAGCAGTACTTC.

The V call is TRBV27, the J call TRBJ1-1; 9 bases agree with TRBD1. V gave up 8 bases and J gave up 6 bases; unmatched junction bases: 10. The CDR3 totals 14 residues. Germline-derived CDR1 and CDR2 are MNHEY and SMNVEV (reference sequence). In nucleotides, the CDR3 is TGTGCCAGCGGGACCCGGGACAGGGTTCCTGAAGCTTTCTTT. As protein: CASGTRDRVPEAFF.

This clone was picked up many times. This rearrangement joins TRBV6-4 to TRBJ2-3; 13 nucleotides line up with TRBD2. CDR1 and CDR2 (germline): MRHNA, SNTAGT. Unmatched junction bases numbered 9, after V lost 2 bases and J lost 4 bases. The CDR3 spans 18 residues. The chain's CDR3 is CASSDQRLGTSGADTQYF. The CDR3 nucleotides read TGTGCCAGCAGTGACCAGAGGCTGGGGACTAGCGGGGCAGATACGCAGTATTTT.

The rearrangement uses TRBV25-1 and TRBJ1-2; D is unclear. The V and J ends lost 1 base and 9 bases respectively, with 12 bases between them. The CDR3 runs to 13 residues. From germline, CDR1 is MGHDK and CDR2 SYGVNS. CDR3 in DNA: TGTGCCAGCAGTGAATTCGGAGGGTATCGCTACACCTTC. It encodes CASSEFGGYRYTF.

This clone was observed once. The chain employs TRBV19 and TRBJ2-2, with 9 bases aligning to TRBD2. The J segment lost 6 bases and the V segment lost 7 bases, leaving 9 bases of the junction unmatched. Germline values: CDR1 LNHDA, CDR2 SQIVND (reference sequence). This CDR3 region has 15 residues. CDR3 bases: TGTGCCAGTACCCGGACTAGCGTTGCGGCCGGGGAGCTGTTTTTT. Its translation is CASTRTSVAAGELFF.

The chain has TRBV7-3 and TRBJ1-6; D is ambiguous. The V gene's germline CDR1 is SGHTA and CDR2 FQGTGA. The CDR3 covers 14 residues. The V end lost 1 base, the J end lost 6 bases, and 7 bases lay between the germline ends. The CDR3 region has the DNA TGTGCCAGCAGCTTAATTGGCCTTAATTCACCCCTCCACTTT. This gives the protein CASSLIGLNSPLHF.

This clone was observed once. The chain carries TRBV13 and TRBJ1-4; TRBD1 matches 7 bases. V lost 5 bases, J lost 5 bases, and 5 bases stayed unmatched. Per the germline V gene, CDR1 is PRHDT and CDR2 is FYEKMQ (reference sequence). The length of the CDR3 is 14 residues. The CDR3 loop reads CASSRQGWNEKLFF. CDR3 nucleotides: TGTGCCAGCAGCCGACAGGGATGGAATGAAAAACTGTTTTTT.

This sequence joins TRBV19 and TRBJ1-6, with 9 positions matching TRBD1. Germline loops: CDR1 LNHDA, CDR2 SQIVND (reference sequence). Trimming cost V 3 bases and J 7 bases; bases outside gene matches: 4. CDR3 length: 15 amino acids. CDR3 residues: CASSMGQGDNSPLHF. The CDR3, as DNA: TGTGCCAGTAGTATGGGACAGGGAGACAATTCACCCCTCCACTTT.

The CDR3: CASSPSGPSGAYEQYF. DNA for the CDR3: TGTGCCAGCAGCCCCTCAGGACCTAGCGGGGCTTACGAGCAGTACTTC. The gene calls are TRBV7-3 and TRBJ2-7; the match to TRBD2 covers 9 bases. Germline V gene data show CDR1 as SGHTA and CDR2 as FQGTGA. J was trimmed by 4 bases and V by 5 bases; bases with no gene match: 12. The CDR3 covers 16 residues.

The chain combines TRBV27 with TRBJ2-2, with D unclear. V lost 0 bases and J lost 6, with 20 bases in between. CDR1 is MNHEY, CDR2 SMNVEV, per germline (reference sequence). The CDR3 has 18 residues. In DNA form, the CDR3 reads TGTGCCAGCAGTTTATCGCTCCTTTTAGCACGTCACGCCGGGGAGCTGTTTTTT. Amino acids: CASSLSLLLARHAGELFF.